One and the same sample provided the 24 T cell receptor beta chains below, sequenced in a study of CD8 T cells in Susac syndrome. Random hexamers were used to reverse transcribe the RNA input (roughly 0.5 to 1 ug). TCRdb re-called the immunoSEQ multiplex PCR reads with MiXCR, one entry per CDR3 protein. This sample has roughly 80,000 distinct CDR3 sequences, with 94% found just once. The specimen was CD8+ T cells from PBMCs. The receptors here all came from a human donor in good health.

This chain uses TRBV6-2 or TRBV6-3 with TRBJ2-3; the match to TRBD2 covers 12 bases. The CDR3 has 16 residues. The V gene's germline CDR1 is MNHEY and CDR2 SVGEGT. Losses at the gene ends were 4 bases for V and 1 base for J; bases not matched to a gene: 3. The CDR3, as DNA: TGTGCCAGCAGTTCGCCTAGCGGGGGGGGCACAGATACGCAGTATTTT. The encoded protein is CASSSPSGGGTDTQYF.

The chain couples TRBV6-5 to TRBJ2-2, with D possibly TRBD1 on 8 matching bases. This CDR3 has 15 amino acids. V shed 6 bases and J shed 4 bases, with 15 bases lying between them. Germline values: CDR1 MNHEY, CDR2 SVGAGI. The CDR3 nucleotides read TGTGCCAGCAGCCATACAGGGGGGGGCACCGGGGAGCTGTTTTTT. Protein sequence: CASSHTGGGTGELFF.

The rearrangement joins TRBV6-1 to TRBJ2-7, with 9 nucleotides matching TRBD1. Germline CDR1 is MNHNS and CDR2 is SASEGT. Unmatched junction bases numbered 9, after V lost 0 bases and J lost 3 bases. The CDR3 has 17 amino acids. CDR3 DNA sequence: TGTGCCAGCAGTGAAGCTACCCCGGGACAGGGTTTCTACGAGCAGTACTTC. Translation gives CASSEATPGQGFYEQYF.

V and J are TRBV6-5 and TRBJ2-2; D ambiguous. Trimming took 10 bases from V and 6 from J, leaving 6 bases between them. CDR3 length: 10 residues. Germline V gives CDR1 MNHEY, CDR2 SVGAGI. Written as DNA, the CDR3 is TGTGCCACCCTCTCCGGGGAGCTGTTTTTT. Its translation: CATLSGELFF.

This chain connects TRBV24-1 to TRBJ1-5; no clear D gene. Between the trimmed V and J ends, which lost 8 bases and 9 bases, there was a span of 10 bases. Germline assignment: CDR1 KGHDR and CDR2 SFDVKD. This CDR3 spans 11 amino acids. Written as DNA, the CDR3 is TGTGCCACCATAGTACAGCGGCCCCAGCATTTT. It encodes CATIVQRPQHF.

The chain joins TRBV6-1 to TRBJ1-1; 7 bases line up with TRBD1. The CDR3 is 14 amino acids. Germline V lookup: CDR1 MNHNS, CDR2 SASEGT. V lost 6 bases, J lost 0 bases, and 4 bases stayed unmatched. DNA of the CDR3: TGTGCCAGCAGGATGGACAGGTTGAACACTGAAGCTTTCTTT. Encoded protein: CASRMDRLNTEAFF.

The gene calls are TRBV23-1 and TRBJ1-2; D perhaps matches TRBD1 (5 bases). TRBV23-1 carries the ORF label, with uncertain function. Trimming took off 2 bases at V and 5 bases at J, with 15 bases between the two ends. CDR3 size: 15 residues. CDR3 sequence: CASSQARASDYGYTF. The CDR3 nucleotides are TGCGCCAGCAGTCAAGCCAGGGCGTCGGATTATGGCTACACCTTC.

V and J are TRBV24-1 and TRBJ2-3; D gene ambiguous. The V end was cut by 5 bases, the J end by 4 bases, with 12 bases between. In germline, CDR1 is KGHDR, CDR2 SFDVKD. CDR3 length: 14 residues. The CDR3 DNA follows: TGTGCCACCAGTGGAAGATCAGCCCCAGATACGCAGTATTTT. This sequence encodes CATSGRSAPDTQYF.

In this sample, this clonotype turned up a few times. The rearrangement joins TRBV20-1 to TRBJ2-5; TRBD2 might be the D (6 bases). Trimming took 4 bases from V and 7 from J, leaving 19 bases between them. Germline V gene data show CDR1 as DFQATT and CDR2 as SNEGSKA (reference sequence). CDR3 length: 14 residues. DNA of the CDR3: TGCAGTGCTATGGACCCGGGAGTATACGGGACCCAGTACTTC. Translation gives CSAMDPGVYGTQYF.

V gene TRBV27 combines with J gene TRBJ1-4, with D possibly TRBD1 on 5 matching bases. Deletions cut 6 bases from V and 3 bases from J, with 11 bases between. The CDR3 runs to 14 residues. Germline V gene lookup returns CDR1 MNHEY and CDR2 SMNVEV (reference sequence). CDR3 nucleotide sequence: TGTGCCAGCAGGACCTGGGGGGCTAATGAAAAACTGTTTTTT. Translating gives CASRTWGANEKLFF.

The V and J genes are TRBV6-5 and TRBJ2-3, with a weak D call TRBD1 (5 bases). Germline CDR1 MNHEY, CDR2 SVGAGI. Trimming cost V 6 bases and J 1 base, with 8 bases left between them. The length of the CDR3 is 13 residues. The CDR3 nucleotides read TGTGCCAGCAGCCCGACAGGCACAGATACGCAGTATTTT. Its protein is CASSPTGTDTQYF.

The chain links TRBV6-5 to TRBJ1-5; TRBD1 aligns across 9 bases. From germline, CDR1 is MNHEY and CDR2 SVGAGI. V was clipped by 2 bases and J by 2 bases; unmatched bases: 7. The CDR3 runs 17 residues. This CDR3 is CASSYPTGGLRNQPQHF. CDR3 bases: TGTGCCAGCAGTTACCCGACAGGGGGACTTCGCAATCAGCCCCAGCATTTT.

This clonotype was seen more than once but under ten times. This chain connects TRBV6-1 to TRBJ2-3; no reliable D call. Germline CDR1 MNHNS, CDR2 SASEGT. V gave up 0 bases and J gave up 1 base, with 8 bases separating them. This CDR3 is built from 15 residues. The DNA of the CDR3 is TGTGCCAGCAGTGAAGCGCTTCAGGGCACAGATACGCAGTATTTT. Amino acid sequence: CASSEALQGTDTQYF.

The chain joins TRBV3-1 to TRBJ2-1; 7 bases are a match to TRBD1. Per germline, CDR1 LGHDT and CDR2 YNNKEL (reference sequence). V was pared by 4 bases and J by 4 bases, with 7 bases of the junction left unmatched. The length of the CDR3 is 15 residues. CDR3 sequence (DNA): TGTGCCAGCAGCCCTGGACAGGACTTTTACAATGAGCAGTTCTTC. Its protein product is CASSPGQDFYNEQFF.

V gene TRBV27 combines with J gene TRBJ2-3, with 9 bases identical to TRBD1. Looked up from germline, CDR1 is MNHEY and CDR2 is SMNVEV (reference sequence). V lost 10 bases to trimming and J lost 14 bases; unmatched junction nucleotides: 10. This CDR3 is built from 11 residues. The CDR3 DNA reads TGTGCCACCTGGGGACAGGGAGAGCTGTATTTT. It encodes CATWGQGELYF.

This chain links TRBV4-1 with TRBJ2-1; D not resolved. CDR1 MGHRA and CDR2 YSYEKL come from the germline V gene. CDR3 length equals 12 residues. V lost 4 bases and J lost 7, with 8 bases in between. The CDR3 DNA reads as TGCGCCAGCAGCCCTTTCGGGAATGAGCAGTTCTTC. This codes for CASSPFGNEQFF.

The chain links TRBV24-1 to TRBJ1-5, with a weak D call TRBD1 (5 bases). The CDR3 sequence is 15 residues long. Germline V CDR1 and CDR2: KGHDR, SFDVKD. Deletions cut 3 bases from V and 3 bases from J, with 11 bases between. The CDR3 spells CATSDGTAYNQPQHF. The CDR3 nucleotides read TGTGCCACCAGTGATGGGACCGCTTACAATCAGCCCCAGCATTTT.

This chain uses TRBV3-1 with TRBJ2-7; the D is unclear. Trimming removed 2 bases at V and 0 bases at J, with 8 bases between. The CDR3 contains 14 residues. Germline lookup yields CDR1 LGHDT and CDR2 YNNKEL (reference sequence). The CDR3 nucleotides are TGTGCCAGCAGCCAAACAGAGAGCTCCTACGAGCAGTACGTC. This sequence encodes CASSQTESSYEQYV.

J is TRBJ2-1 and V is TRBV12-3 or TRBV12-4, with TRBD2 identical over 9 bases. The CDR3 extends over 16 amino acids. The ends lost 3 bases at V and 3 bases at J; junction bases unmatched: 6. The CDR3 bases are TGTGCCAGCAGTTTGGGGCGGGAGGGGCTCTACAATGAGCAGTTCTTC. This encodes CASSLGREGLYNEQFF.

The V gene is TRBV29-1, the J gene TRBJ1-1, with 7 bases lining up with TRBD1. Trimming at V came to 0 bases and at J to 1 base, leaving 5 bases not matched to a gene. Germline CDR1 SQVTM, CDR2 ANQGSEA. The CDR3 contains 15 residues. The CDR3 region has the DNA TGCAGCGTTGAAGATCCGCCAGGGGGGAACACTGAAGCTTTCTTT. Encoded protein: CSVEDPPGGNTEAFF.

This chain connects TRBV12-3 or TRBV12-4 to TRBJ2-2, with 9 bases fitting TRBD1. V gave up 6 bases and J gave up 3 bases; unmatched junction bases: 5. The CDR3 runs 15 residues. The CDR3 loop reads CASRPGQGYTGELFF. The CDR3 bases are TGTGCCAGCAGGCCCGGACAGGGGTACACCGGGGAGCTGTTTTTT.

To note about this clonotype: Germline is not matched at one junction end, which may reflect a read error. This sequence joins TRBV20-1 and TRBJ1-2; D gene uncertain. This CDR3 region has 15 residues. CDR1 is DFQATT, CDR2 SNEGSKA, per germline (reference sequence). The CDR3 region has the DNA TGCAGTGCTCGAGATCCACTCTACTGGGTATATGGCTACACCTTC. As protein: CSARDPLYWVYGYTF.

The J gene is TRBJ2-2, the V gene TRBV27, with a tentative D call TRBD1 (5 bases). The germline V gene encodes CDR1 MNHEY and CDR2 SMNVEV (reference sequence). The CDR3 contains 14 residues. V lost 8 bases to trimming and J lost 5 bases, with 15 bases between them. The CDR3 protein is CASHAQANTGELFF. Here the CDR3 DNA reads TGTGCCAGCCACGCACAGGCAAATACCGGGGAGCTGTTTTTT.

This rearrangement joins TRBV5-8 to TRBJ2-7; 7 bases agree with TRBD2. Per the germline V gene, CDR1 is SGHTS and CDR2 is YDEGEE. V dropped 6 bases and J dropped 3; count of bases not matched to a gene: 9. This CDR3 spans 14 amino acids. CDR3 protein: CASNRGEIVYEQYV. CDR3 in DNA: TGTGCCAGCAACCGGGGGGAGATTGTCTACGAGCAGTACGTC.